This record looks at one T cell receptor beta chain sequence and its context. CDR3 length equals 12 residues. Germline loops: CDR1 SQVTM, CDR2 ANQGSEA. With 3 bases removed from V and 7 bases from J, the gap between germline ends came to 11 bases. Sequencing used immunoSEQ multiplex PCR; TCRdb keeps in-frame clones, though not all of them. Altogether around 62,000 clones are present, roughly 94% being singletons, with the ten largest covering 1.5% to 2%. This sample was taken from a study of preoperative IRX-2 immunotherapy in early breast cancer. Specified treatment: preoperative locoregional IRX-2 cytokine immunotherapy. Samples came from a phase Ib trial of preoperative locoregional IRX-2 cytokine immunotherapy.

Sampling was done from a patient treated with IRX-2 immunotherapy. This sequence was found in a human donor with breast cancer. J is TRBJ2-3 and V is TRBV29-1; the D gene is possibly TRBD1 (7 bases). The CDR3 nucleotides are TGCAGCGTTGAGGAGGGGGCGAATACGCAGTATTTT. Encoded protein: CSVEEGANTQYF.